The clone carrying this T cell receptor beta chain was seen more than once but under ten times. The antigen is unknown. The sample originates from a study of response to subunit inactivated influenza vaccine. TCRdb passed the RT-PCR reads through MiXCR, listing each CDR3 protein once. The data show about 540,000 distinct CDR3 sequences, with around 15% seen just once and more than 9.5% held by the top ten. Overall study results and limits: Only a handful of new T cells, the authors suggested, are recruited with each seasonal influenza vaccination.

The CDR3 spans 17 residues. V lost 0 bases to trimming and J lost 0 bases, with 11 bases between them. Looked up from germline, CDR1 is LGHNA and CDR2 is YSLEER. This chain joins TRBV4-3 and TRBJ2-2; D is unclear. The clonotype originates from a man aged 45 to 65 who received an inactivated influenza vaccine. Material: PBMCs from blood, obtained approximately 12 days after vaccination. The CDR3 DNA follows: TGCGCCAGCAGCCAAGATTTTGGATTAGCGAACACCGGGGAGCTGTTTTTT. This gives the protein CASSQDFGLANTGELFF.